A single sample is the source of the 27 T cell receptor beta chains below, sequenced in a study of beta chain features in type 1 diabetes (dated by TCRdb to 2016 to 2018). What the study reported, not specific to this receptor: In all four CD4+ subsets, TCRB CDR3 length was moderately but significantly shorter in type 1 diabetes patients.

The library relied on the immunoSEQ multiplex PCR assay. The entire isolated RNA was reverse transcribed using the High Capacity cDNA Reverse Transcription Kit, and thus expressed TCRB transcripts were sequenced. TCRdb holds this immuneACCESS table with in-frame rearrangements only. Some clones are missing; in checked studies, unresolved V genes explain under half, and the rest has no known cause. The table for this sample lists tens of thousands of clones; under 50% of them were counted only once. 1.4% of the sample is taken by the ten largest. No antigen has been identified for these receptors. The source material was Tregs from blood. This sample's cell subset or site label indicates: regulatory CD4+ T cells. The receptors derive from a young man with type 1 diabetes.

V is TRBV2 and J is TRBJ1-5; D not resolved. The CDR3 runs to 14 residues. V dropped 2 bases and J dropped 4 bases, with 9 bases sitting between them. The germline V gene encodes CDR1 SNHLY and CDR2 FYNNEI. CDR3 bases: TGTGCCAGCAGTGAACAGTCGGGAAATCAGCCCCAGCATTTT. This encodes CASSEQSGNQPQHF.

The J gene is TRBJ2-1, the V gene TRBV7-8; 10 bases map to TRBD2. The germline V gene encodes CDR1 SGHVS and CDR2 FQNEAQ. The V gene end was trimmed by 4 bases and the J gene end by 5 bases; junction bases not matched to a gene: 5. The CDR3 totals 15 residues. Written as DNA, the CDR3 is TGTGCCAGCAGCTCGGGGACTAGCGTGGACAATGAGCAGTTCTTC. Translating it yields CASSSGTSVDNEQFF.

V usage is TRBV14 and J usage is TRBJ2-1, with 11 nucleotides matching TRBD2. V was pared by 5 bases and J by 4 bases, with 4 bases of the junction left unmatched. The germline CDR1 and CDR2 sequences are SGHDN and FVKESK. This CDR3 is built from 15 residues. The CDR3 nucleotides read TGTGCCAGCAGCATGGGACTAGCGGTTTACAATGAGCAGTTCTTC. Its translation is CASSMGLAVYNEQFF.

This clone has just one count. The CDR3 coding sequence is TGTGCCAGCAGCACGAGCGGAGGCCCTTCCTACAATGAGCAGTTCTTC. Residues: CASSTSGGPSYNEQFF. The chain employs TRBV9 and TRBJ2-1, with D possibly being TRBD2 (5 bases). V lost 4 bases to trimming and J lost 1 base, with 15 bases between them. This CDR3 comprises 16 residues. Per germline, CDR1 SGDLS and CDR2 YYNGEE.

This sequence joins TRBV7-9 and TRBJ1-1; no definite D call. The CDR3 has 15 residues. The V gene's germline CDR1 is SEHNR and CDR2 FQNEAQ (reference sequence). Trimming took 2 bases from V and 3 from J, leaving 13 bases between them. The CDR3 DNA follows: TGTGCCAGCAGCTTAAGCGGGGTGGGTGACACTGAAGCTTTCTTT. Amino acids: CASSLSGVGDTEAFF.

CDR3 bases: TGTGCCAGCAGCTTAGTGTCTAGCCGAGAGACCCAGTACTTC. Its translation is CASSLVSSRETQYF. The genes are TRBV11-2 and TRBJ2-5; possibly TRBD2 for D (5 bases). Germline CDR1 SGHAT, CDR2 FQNNGV. Trimming shortened V by 1 base and J by 4 bases, and 10 bases separated the two germline ends. The CDR3 is made up of 14 amino acids.

This chain uses TRBV5-1 with TRBJ2-1; 9 nucleotides match TRBD2. V was clipped by 1 base and J by 7 bases; unmatched bases: 9. Germline assignment: CDR1 SGHRS and CDR2 YFSETQ. The length of the CDR3 is 16 residues. The CDR3 DNA reads TGCGCCAGCAGCTTGTTGACTAGCGGACTTGTGAATGAGCAGTTCTTC. It encodes CASSLLTSGLVNEQFF.

This rearrangement joins TRBV19 to TRBJ2-1; TRBD2 might be the D (5 bases). With 4 bases removed from V and 2 bases from J, the gap between germline ends came to 15 bases. The CDR3 covers 16 residues. Germline assignment: CDR1 LNHDA and CDR2 SQIVND (reference sequence). The CDR3 coding sequence is TGTGCCAGTAGTAAAGGAGGCCTGGGGACCTACAATGAGCAGTTCTTC. The encoded protein is CASSKGGLGTYNEQFF.

This clone occurred a few times. The chain joins TRBV18 to TRBJ2-5, with TRBD2 matching 9 bases. This CDR3 has 16 residues. The germline CDR1 and CDR2 sequences are KGHSH and LQKENI. With 2 bases clipped from V and 2 bases from J, the junction kept 6 bases outside the gene matches. The CDR3 loop reads CASSPVSSGTQETQYF. In DNA form, the CDR3 reads TGTGCCAGCTCACCAGTGTCTAGCGGGACGCAAGAGACCCAGTACTTC.

The chain has TRBV7-9 and TRBJ1-6; 7 bases are a match to TRBD1. The CDR3 totals 15 residues. Trimming cost V 5 bases and J 8 bases; bases outside gene matches: 9. Germline V gene data show CDR1 as SEHNR and CDR2 as FQNEAQ (reference sequence). The CDR3 reads CASSATGSRDSPLHF. The CDR3 DNA follows: TGTGCCAGCAGCGCGACAGGGTCACGAGATTCACCCCTCCACTTT.

The chain uses TRBV6-5 and TRBJ1-5, with D perhaps TRBD1 (6 bases). CDR3 length equals 14 residues. Between the trimmed V and J ends, which lost 2 bases and 4 bases, there was a span of 9 bases. Germline loops: CDR1 MNHEY, CDR2 SVGAGI. CDR3 sequence: CASSYVQGNQPQHF. The CDR3 region has the DNA TGTGCCAGCAGTTACGTACAGGGTAATCAGCCCCAGCATTTT.

Only a few counts were recorded for this clone. This chain uses TRBV7-2 with TRBJ2-2; 7 nucleotides line up with TRBD2. The length of the CDR3 is 15 residues. The V gene's germline CDR1 is SGHTA and CDR2 FQGNSA. J lost 0 bases, V lost 6 bases, and 4 bases had no gene match. The CDR3 reads CASSPLAANTGELFF. CDR3 bases: TGTGCCAGCAGTCCGCTAGCGGCGAACACCGGGGAGCTGTTTTTT. The variable domain in full, with the rest retrieved from reference TRBV7-2 and TRBJ2-2, is GAGVSQSPSNKVTEKGKDVELRCDPISGHTALYWYRQSLGQGLEFLIYFQGNSAPDKSGLPSDRFSAERTGGSVSTLTIQRTQQEDSAVYLCASSPLAANTGELFFGEGSRLTVL.

The chain recombines TRBV18 with TRBJ2-2; 8 bases align to TRBD1. The V segment lost 5 bases and the J segment 7 bases; nucleotides outside the gene matches: 12. Germline V CDR1 and CDR2: KGHSH, LQKENI. CDR3 size: 16 residues. CDR3 sequence (DNA): TGTGCCAGCTCAATACCGGGACAGGCTGCGGGCGGGGAGCTGTTTTTT. Its protein is CASSIPGQAAGGELFF. Based on the CDR3 plus reference TRBV18 and TRBJ2-2, the full variable domain is NAGVMQNPRHLVRRRGQEARLRCSPMKGHSHVYWYRQLPEEGLKFMVYLQKENIIDESGMPKERFSAEFPKEGPSILRIQQVVRGDSAAYFCASSIPGQAAGGELFFGEGSRLTVL.

The rearrangement joins TRBV28 to TRBJ2-1; no firm D call. V shed 3 bases and J shed 7 bases, with 7 bases lying between them. The CDR3 is 12 residues long. Germline CDR1 is MDHEN and CDR2 is SYDVKM. CDR3 bases: TGTGCCAGCAGTTTTACCCTAAATGAGCAGTTCTTC. Its translation is CASSFTLNEQFF.

V gene TRBV7-2 combines with J gene TRBJ2-1; D possibly corresponds to TRBD2 (5 bases). The CDR3 has 15 amino acids. V lost 1 base, J lost 4 bases, and 11 bases lay in between. Germline V gene sequence: CDR1 SGHTA, CDR2 FQGNSA. DNA for the CDR3: TGTGCCAGCAGCTTAGGTAGCGCCCTTTACAATGAGCAGTTCTTC. It yields the protein CASSLGSALYNEQFF.

This chain joins TRBV5-5 and TRBJ2-7; TRBD2 might be the D (6 bases). Germline V lookup: CDR1 SGHKS, CDR2 YYEKEE (reference sequence). This CDR3 is built from 18 residues. V was trimmed by 4 bases and J by 2 bases, leaving 25 bases between them. The CDR3 region is CASSPIAGSPAMAYEQYF. CDR3 sequence (DNA): TGTGCCAGCAGCCCGATTGCGGGGTCCCCCGCTATGGCCTACGAGCAGTACTTC.

Here the CDR3 reads CASSQPSDTQYF. The CDR3 nucleotides are TGCGCCAGCAGCCAACCGTCAGATACGCAGTATTTT. The genes are TRBV4-1 and TRBJ2-3; D is unresolved. The germline V gene encodes CDR1 MGHRA and CDR2 YSYEKL. The V gene lost 2 bases and the J gene lost 4 bases, with 4 bases spanning the gap. CDR3 length: 12 amino acids.

This clone has just a few counts. The V gene is TRBV2, the J gene TRBJ2-5; 10 bases are a match to TRBD2. Germline V gene data show CDR1 as SNHLY and CDR2 as FYNNEI. J gave up 3 bases and V 1 base, and 5 bases lay outside the gene matches. The CDR3 has 16 residues. The CDR3 loop reads CASSEGASGGEETQYF. CDR3 in DNA: TGTGCCAGCAGTGAAGGAGCCAGCGGGGGGGAAGAGACCCAGTACTTC. Full variable domain (outside the CDR3, taken from reference TRBV2 and TRBJ2-5): EPEVTQTPSHQVTQMGQEVILRCVPISNHLYFYWYRQILGQKVEFLVSFYNNEISEKSEIFDDQFSVERPDGSNFTLKIRSTKLEDSAMYFCASSEGASGGEETQYFGPGTRLLVL.

The chain carries TRBV23-1 and TRBJ1-5; D not certain. TRBV23-1 is assigned to the ORF class and has an uncertain function. V lost 2 bases, J lost 4 bases, and 15 bases lay in between. The CDR3 has 16 residues. The CDR3 spells CASSQTQSYINQPQHF. The DNA for the CDR3 is TGCGCCAGCAGTCAAACACAGTCTTATATTAATCAGCCCCAGCATTTT.

The chain combines TRBV4-2 with TRBJ2-5; 11 bases are a match to TRBD2. The CDR3 runs 17 residues. J lost 1 base, V lost 3 bases, and 7 bases had no gene match. Germline assignment: CDR1 LGHNA and CDR2 YNFKEQ. The CDR3 nucleotides are TGTGCCAGCAGCCACGGTGGGACTAGCGGTTCCCAAGAGACCCAGTACTTC. Its translation: CASSHGGTSGSQETQYF.

This clone has a handful of counts. The chain uses TRBV30 and TRBJ2-2, with D maybe TRBD2 (5 bases). The V gene lost 4 bases and the J gene lost 1 base, with 13 bases spanning the gap. This CDR3 comprises 15 residues. Germline CDR1 is GTSNPN and CDR2 is SVGIG (reference sequence). CDR3 sequence (DNA): TGTGCCTGGAAGGCTGGGAGATTGAACACCGGGGAGCTGTTTTTT. This codes for CAWKAGRLNTGELFF.

J is TRBJ1-1 and V is TRBV28; D remains unclear. Germline CDR1 and CDR2: MDHEN and SYDVKM. The V gene lost 4 bases and the J gene lost 0 bases, with 12 bases spanning the gap. The CDR3 sequence is 15 residues long. In DNA form, the CDR3 reads TGTGCCAGCAGTTCCTCGGGGTTCATGAACACTGAAGCTTTCTTT. Translated: CASSSSGFMNTEAFF.

This chain joins TRBV5-1 and TRBJ2-7, with 7 bases aligning to TRBD2. The V gene end was trimmed by 3 bases and the J gene end by 3 bases; junction bases not matched to a gene: 6. This CDR3 is 14 amino acids long. CDR1 SGHRS and CDR2 YFSETQ come from the germline V gene. Here the CDR3 DNA reads TGCGCCAGCAGCTGGGGGGGGAGGAACTACGAGCAGTACTTC. This encodes CASSWGGRNYEQYF. Using reference TRBV5-1 and TRBJ2-7 for the parts outside the CDR3, the full variable domain is KAGVTQTPRYLIKTRGQQVTLSCSPISGHRSVSWYQQTPGQGLQFLFEYFSETQRNKGNFPGRFSGRQFSNSRSEMNVSTLELGDSALYLCASSWGGRNYEQYFGPGTRLTVT.

The V gene is TRBV7-3, the J gene TRBJ1-2, with no clear D. V dropped 5 bases and J dropped 6 bases, with 16 bases sitting between them. The CDR3 is 14 residues long. Germline V gives CDR1 SGHTA, CDR2 FQGTGA. CDR3 nucleotide sequence: TGTGCCAGCAGCCCCCGACCGGGCGGGGATGGCTACACCTTC. Translated: CASSPRPGGDGYTF.

CDR3 amino acids: CASSRTGLSTGELFF. The CDR3 nucleotides read TGTGCCAGCAGCCGGACAGGGTTGAGCACCGGGGAGCTGTTTTTT. The chain couples TRBV5-8 to TRBJ2-2; 8 nucleotides line up with TRBD1. The CDR3 sequence is 15 residues long. The trim removed 4 bases at V and 4 bases at J, leaving 6 bases unmatched. Germline V gives CDR1 SGHTS, CDR2 YDEGEE.

This clone has a handful of counts. The rearrangement links TRBV6-5 to TRBJ1-1; TRBD1 is a possible D gene (5 bases). CDR3 length: 14 residues. Trimming shortened V by 5 bases and J by 3 bases, and 13 bases separated the two germline ends. Germline V gene lookup returns CDR1 MNHEY and CDR2 SVGAGI. The CDR3, as DNA: TGTGCCAGCAGTGGTGGGGGGGGTGACACTGAAGCTTTCTTT. Translating gives CASSGGGGDTEAFF.

Only a few counts were recorded for this clone. The J gene is TRBJ2-7, the V gene TRBV29-1; perhaps TRBD2 as D (5 bases). V was cut by 4 bases and J by 6 bases, with 13 bases left in between. CDR1 and CDR2 from the germline V gene are SQVTM and ANQGSEA. This CDR3 contains 12 residues. The CDR3 sequence is CSVARGSGEQYF. The CDR3 nucleotides read TGCAGCGTTGCCCGCGGGTCCGGCGAGCAGTACTTC.